The 15 T cell receptor beta chains in this list originate from one sample, sequenced in a study of blood T cell repertoires in COVID-19 (TCRdb year 2020). Libraries came from the immunoSEQ multiplex PCR assay. The source is immuneACCESS, and TCRdb retained only in-frame sequences with V and J called. Part of the clones is not carried over; for the studies checked, unresolved V genes explain less than half of this, and the remainder is unexplained. In all, the sample holds tens of thousands of clones, and roughly 89% of those were seen once. The ten most abundant clones make up approximately 13% of the sample. Sequences were obtained from peripheral blood. The receptors were sampled from an older man with active or convalescent COVID-19.

The rearrangement uses TRBV19 and TRBJ1-1; possible D gene TRBD1, 6 bases. CDR1 and CDR2 (germline): LNHDA, SQIVND (reference sequence). CDR3 length: 12 residues. With 5 bases removed from V and 3 bases from J, the gap between germline ends came to 7 bases. DNA for the CDR3: TGTGCCAGTAGTGACAGGTACACTGAAGCTTTCTTT. Translated, it gives CASSDRYTEAFF.

The V and J genes are TRBV6-1 and TRBJ1-2, with D perhaps matching TRBD1 (5 bases). CDR1 is MNHNS, CDR2 SASEGT, per germline. The CDR3 has 15 residues. Trimming removed 1 base at V and 2 bases at J, with 11 bases between. The CDR3 nucleotides read TGTGCCAGCAGTGAAGGGAGGGGTGCGAACTATGGCTACACCTTC. Amino acid sequence: CASSEGRGANYGYTF.

This rearrangement joins TRBV7-9 to TRBJ2-7; a weak D match, TRBD1 (6 bases). V was clipped by 4 bases and J by 3 bases, with 16 bases between them. CDR1 is SEHNR, CDR2 FQNEAQ, per germline (reference sequence). The CDR3 is 15 amino acids. CDR3 nucleotides: TGTGCCAGCAGCTCCTGGGACATGGGGAACTACGAGCAGTACTTC. It specifies CASSSWDMGNYEQYF.

V and J are TRBV18 and TRBJ2-2; 9 bases line up with TRBD1. Germline assignment: CDR1 KGHSH and CDR2 LQKENI. Losses at the gene ends were 1 base for V and 1 base for J; bases not matched to a gene: 16. This CDR3 contains 21 residues. The CDR3 bases are TGTGCCAGCTCACCACTTTTTCAACAGGGGGCTGCAGCGGGGAACACCGGGGAGCTGTTTTTT. This gives the protein CASSPLFQQGAAAGNTGELFF. Variable domain in full (rest from reference TRBV18 and TRBJ2-2): NAGVMQNPRHLVRRRGQEARLRCSPMKGHSHVYWYRQLPEEGLKFMVYLQKENIIDESGMPKERFSAEFPKEGPSILRIQQVVRGDSAAYFCASSPLFQQGAAAGNTGELFFGEGSRLTVL.

The V gene is TRBV4-1, the J gene TRBJ2-3; the match to TRBD2 covers 10 bases. V lost 0 bases, J lost 5 bases, and 8 bases stayed unmatched. Looked up from germline, CDR1 is MGHRA and CDR2 is YSYEKL. The CDR3 length is 17 residues. The CDR3 loop reads CASSQDPSGRGIDTQYF. CDR3 DNA: TGCGCCAGCAGCCAAGATCCCAGCGGGAGGGGGATAGATACGCAGTATTTT.

The V and J genes are TRBV20-1 and TRBJ1-3; D gene unclear. The CDR3 loop spans 11 amino acids. V dropped 6 bases and J dropped 5 bases, with 8 bases sitting between them. From germline, CDR1 is DFQATT and CDR2 SNEGSKA (reference sequence). The CDR3 loop reads CSATYRNTIYF. The CDR3 bases are TGCAGTGCCACCTATAGAAACACCATATATTTT.

The chain employs TRBV21-1 and TRBJ2-2; the DNA was not compared with TRBD1, the D call given in the table. TRBV21-1 is designated a pseudogene. CDR3 size: 14 residues. CDR3 DNA sequence: TGTGCCGAACCGGGACACCCGAACACCGGGGAGCTGTTTTTT. Protein product: CAEPGHPNTGELFF.

V usage is TRBV7-2 and J usage is TRBJ1-5; TRBD1 aligns across 7 bases. CDR1 and CDR2 (germline): SGHTA, FQGNSA. The CDR3 runs 15 residues. The trim removed 5 bases at V and 0 bases at J, leaving 4 bases unmatched. The CDR3 nucleotides are TGTGCCAGCAGCCTCGGGACAGTTAGCAATCAGCCCCAGCATTTT. Amino acids: CASSLGTVSNQPQHF.

CDR3 residues: CASSQSDRVSGYTF. In DNA, the CDR3 is TGTGCCAGCAGTCAATCAGACAGGGTATCTGGCTACACCTTC. V is TRBV6-2 or TRBV6-3 and J is TRBJ1-2; 7 bases line up with TRBD1. Looked up from germline, CDR1 is MNHEY and CDR2 is SVGEGT. Trimming at V came to 5 bases and at J to 7 bases, leaving 10 bases not matched to a gene. The length of the CDR3 is 14 residues.

The genes are TRBV6-1 and TRBJ1-2; the match to TRBD1 covers 7 bases. The V segment lost 3 bases and the J segment 4 bases; nucleotides outside the gene matches: 8. This CDR3 comprises 15 residues. Germline V lookup: CDR1 MNHNS, CDR2 SASEGT. CDR3 sequence reads: CASSEGTANFYGYTF. DNA of the CDR3: TGTGCCAGCAGTGAGGGGACAGCCAATTTCTATGGCTACACCTTC.

The gene calls are TRBV4-2 and TRBJ1-4, with D hard to call. This CDR3 comprises 13 residues. Per germline, CDR1 LGHNA and CDR2 YNFKEQ. V was cut by 8 bases and J by 4 bases, with 11 bases left in between. This chain's CDR3 is CASGGRSNEKLFF. The CDR3 DNA reads as TGTGCCAGCGGCGGCAGAAGTAATGAAAAACTGTTTTTT.

The CDR3 reads CASSSQRAHAGNEQFF. The CDR3 DNA sequence: TGTGCCAGCAGCTCCCAGCGGGCCCACGCCGGGAATGAGCAGTTCTTC. The V gene is TRBV11-3, the J gene TRBJ2-1; the D gene is possibly TRBD2 (6 bases). The V end lost 4 bases, the J end lost 7 bases, and 20 bases lay between the germline ends. This CDR3 is 16 amino acids long. Germline CDR1 and CDR2: SGHNT and YENEEA.

The V gene is TRBV9, the J gene TRBJ2-7; 9 nucleotides agree with TRBD1. The CDR3 spans 15 residues. Per germline, CDR1 SGDLS and CDR2 YYNGEE. V was pared by 5 bases and J by 4 bases, with 10 bases of the junction left unmatched. CDR3 sequence (DNA): TGTGCCAGCAGTCAATCCGCGACAGGGGGGTACGAGCAGTACTTC. This translates into CASSQSATGGYEQYF.

The chain links TRBV6-2 or TRBV6-3 to TRBJ1-4; TRBD1 aligns across 12 bases. Germline values: CDR1 MNHEY, CDR2 SVGEGT. CDR3 length: 15 amino acids. J lost 8 bases, V lost 6 bases, and 7 bases had no gene match. The CDR3 bases are TGTGCCAGCAGCGGCCTTGGGACAGGGGGCGAAAAACTGTTTTTT. Its translation: CASSGLGTGGEKLFF.

Of note for this clone: One end of the junction fails to match germline, which may point to a read error. DNA for the CDR3: TGTGCCAGCAGATTGGACAGGTTTAACTATGGCTACACCTTC. It translates to CASRLDRFNYGYTF. The rearrangement joins TRBV5-5 to TRBJ1-2; TRBD1 matches at 7 bases. CDR1 and CDR2 (germline): SGHKS, YYEKEE (reference sequence). This CDR3 contains 14 residues.